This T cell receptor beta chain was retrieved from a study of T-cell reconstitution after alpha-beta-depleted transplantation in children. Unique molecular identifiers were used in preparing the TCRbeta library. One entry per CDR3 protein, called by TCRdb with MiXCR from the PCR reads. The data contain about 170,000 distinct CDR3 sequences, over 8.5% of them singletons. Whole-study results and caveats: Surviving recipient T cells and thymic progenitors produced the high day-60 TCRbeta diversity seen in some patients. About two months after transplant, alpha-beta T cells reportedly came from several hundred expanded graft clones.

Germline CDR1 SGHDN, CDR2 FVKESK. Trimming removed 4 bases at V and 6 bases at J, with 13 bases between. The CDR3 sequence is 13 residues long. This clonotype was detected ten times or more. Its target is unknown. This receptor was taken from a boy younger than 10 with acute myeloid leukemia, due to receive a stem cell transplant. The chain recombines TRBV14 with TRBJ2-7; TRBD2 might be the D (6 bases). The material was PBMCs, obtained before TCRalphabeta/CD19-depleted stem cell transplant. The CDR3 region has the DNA TGTGCCAGCAGCCCGGGACTTGCCTCCGAGCAGTACTTC. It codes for CASSPGLASEQYF.